The 4 T cell receptor beta chains in this list originate from one sample, sequenced in a study of CD8+ T cells in alopecia areata. RNA was extracted and reverse transcribed into cDNA as the sequencing template. Using immunoSEQ multiplex PCR, the repertoire was profiled, and TCRdb retains in-frame clones only, with some absent. The repertoire holds some 170,000 clones, about 53% seen once, with 10% to 13% in the top ten. Treatment meaning: oral pan-JAK inhibitor, 5-10 mg twice daily. Source: CD8+ T cells sorted from blood, taken at week 24, from a patient treated with tofacitinib. These receptors were collected from a human donor with alopecia areata.

This clone was observed a few times. The V call is TRBV5-6, the J call TRBJ1-1; D gene unclear. V was cut by 2 bases and J by 1 base, with 3 bases left in between. Germline V gene sequence: CDR1 SGHDT, CDR2 YYEEEE. CDR3 length: 12 amino acids. The chain's CDR3 is CASSFGNTEAFF. The CDR3 DNA is TGTGCCAGCAGCTTCGGGAACACTGAAGCTTTCTTT.

The chain combines TRBV2 with TRBJ2-6, with D perhaps matching TRBD1 or TRBD2 (5 bases each). Trimming removed 4 bases from V and 0 bases from J, with 16 bases in between. The CDR3 spans 18 residues. Germline CDR1 is SNHLY and CDR2 is FYNNEI. Written as DNA, the CDR3 is TGTGCCAGCAGTGGACCCCGGGACGGAAGCTCTGGGGCCAACGTCCTGACTTTC. Translation: CASSGPRDGSSGANVLTF. Supplemented by reference TRBV2 and TRBJ2-6, the full variable domain reads EPEVTQTPSHQVTQMGQEVILRCVPISNHLYFYWYRQILGQKVEFLVSFYNNEISEKSEIFDDQFSVERPDGSNFTLKIRSTKLEDSAMYFCASSGPRDGSSGANVLTFGAGSRLTVL.

This sequence joins TRBV19 and TRBJ2-6, with D hard to call. Germline CDR1 is LNHDA and CDR2 is SQIVND (reference sequence). The CDR3 contains 15 residues. The V and J ends lost 4 bases and 1 base respectively, with 8 bases between them. CDR3 region: CASSRSLSGANVLTF. Here the CDR3 DNA reads TGTGCCAGTAGTAGAAGTCTTTCTGGGGCCAACGTCCTGACTTTC.

This clone has just a few counts. The genes are TRBV11-1 and TRBJ1-2; D call uncertain. V lost 4 bases to trimming and J lost 13 bases, with 7 bases between them. The length of the CDR3 is 9 residues. From germline, CDR1 is SGHAT and CDR2 FQDESV (reference sequence). The CDR3 DNA reads as TGTGCCAGCAGCTATCCCCCCACCTTC. Translation gives CASSYPPTF. The whole variable domain, remainder taken from reference TRBV11-1 and TRBJ1-2, is EAEVAQSPRYKITEKSQAVAFWCDPISGHATLYWYRQILGQGPELLVQFQDESVVDDSQLPKDRFSAERLKGVDSTLKIQPAELGDSAMYLCASSYPPTFGSGTRLTVV.